This T cell receptor (beta chain) comes out of a study of blood T cell repertoires in COVID-19. Clones were sequenced by immunoSEQ multiplex PCR, and TCRdb holds only the in-frame ones, with some missing. The sample contains fewer than 350,000 clones, roughly 80% of which appear only once. Germline V gene data show CDR1 as MNHEY and CDR2 as SVGAGI. There are 15 residues in the CDR3. J lost 2 bases, V lost 5 bases, and 6 bases had no gene match. Sequenced input: peripheral blood. This receptor was obtained from a woman in her forties or fifties with active or convalescent COVID-19. The rearrangement links TRBV6-5 to TRBJ2-5, with 9 bases fitting TRBD2. CDR3 DNA sequence: TGTGCCAGCAGTCCCGGGACTAGCAGTCAAGAGACCCAGTACTTC. It specifies CASSPGTSSQETQYF.